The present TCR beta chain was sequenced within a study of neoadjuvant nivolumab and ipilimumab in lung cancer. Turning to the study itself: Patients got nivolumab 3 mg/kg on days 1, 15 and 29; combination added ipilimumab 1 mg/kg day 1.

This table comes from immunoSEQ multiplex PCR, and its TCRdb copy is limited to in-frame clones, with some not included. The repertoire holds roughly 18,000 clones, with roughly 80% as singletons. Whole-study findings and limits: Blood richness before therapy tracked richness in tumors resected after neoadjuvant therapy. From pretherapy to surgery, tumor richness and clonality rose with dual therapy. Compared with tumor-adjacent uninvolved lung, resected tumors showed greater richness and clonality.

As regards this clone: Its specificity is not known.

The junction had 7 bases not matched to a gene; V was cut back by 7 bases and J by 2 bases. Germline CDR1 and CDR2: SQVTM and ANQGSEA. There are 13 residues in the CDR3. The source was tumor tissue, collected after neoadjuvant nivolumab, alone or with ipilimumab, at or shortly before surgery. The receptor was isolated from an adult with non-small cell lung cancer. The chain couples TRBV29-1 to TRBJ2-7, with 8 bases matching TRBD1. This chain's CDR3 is CSGRTGPPYEQYF. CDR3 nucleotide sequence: TGCAGCGGACGGACAGGGCCCCCCTACGAGCAGTACTTC.